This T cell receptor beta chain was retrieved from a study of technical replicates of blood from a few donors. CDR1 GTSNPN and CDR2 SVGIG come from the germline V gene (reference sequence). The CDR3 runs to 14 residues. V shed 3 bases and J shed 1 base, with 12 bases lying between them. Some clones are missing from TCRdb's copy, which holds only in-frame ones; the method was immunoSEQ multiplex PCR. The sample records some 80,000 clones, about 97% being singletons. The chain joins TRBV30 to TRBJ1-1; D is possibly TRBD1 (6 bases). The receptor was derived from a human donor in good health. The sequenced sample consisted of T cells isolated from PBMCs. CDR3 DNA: TGTGCCTGGAGCACAGGGTGGGAGAACACTGAAGCTTTCTTT. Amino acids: CAWSTGWENTEAFF.